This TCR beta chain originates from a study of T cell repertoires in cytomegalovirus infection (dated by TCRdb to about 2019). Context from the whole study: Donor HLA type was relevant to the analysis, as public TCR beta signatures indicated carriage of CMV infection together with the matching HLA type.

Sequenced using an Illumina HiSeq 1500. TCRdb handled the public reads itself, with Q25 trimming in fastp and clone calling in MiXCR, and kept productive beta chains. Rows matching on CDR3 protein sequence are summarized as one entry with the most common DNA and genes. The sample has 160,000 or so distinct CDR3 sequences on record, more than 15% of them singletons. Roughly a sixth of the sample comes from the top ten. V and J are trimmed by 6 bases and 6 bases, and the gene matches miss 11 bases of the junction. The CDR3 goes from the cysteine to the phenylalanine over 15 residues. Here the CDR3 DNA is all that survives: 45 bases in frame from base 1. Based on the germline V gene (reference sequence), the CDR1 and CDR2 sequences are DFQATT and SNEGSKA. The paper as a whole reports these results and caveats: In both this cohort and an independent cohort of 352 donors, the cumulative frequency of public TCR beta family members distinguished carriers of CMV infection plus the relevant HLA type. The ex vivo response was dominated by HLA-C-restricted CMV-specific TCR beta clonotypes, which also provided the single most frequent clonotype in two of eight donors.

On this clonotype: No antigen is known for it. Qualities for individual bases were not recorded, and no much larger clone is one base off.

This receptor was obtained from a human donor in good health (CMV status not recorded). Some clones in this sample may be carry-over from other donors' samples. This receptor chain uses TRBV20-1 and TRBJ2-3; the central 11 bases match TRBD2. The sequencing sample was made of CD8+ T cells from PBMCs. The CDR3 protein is CSARTSGRVGDTQYF. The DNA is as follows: TGCAGTGCGAGAACTAGCGGGAGAGTCGGGGATACGCAGTATTTT.